Listed here are 5 T cell receptor beta chains from one sample, sequenced in a study of cytomegalovirus exposure and HLA in healthy donors. Repertoires were generated with immunoSEQ multiplex PCR, while TCRdb's copy carries only in-frame clones and drops some. The sample holds over 85,000 clones, roughly 87% seen once. The specimen sequenced was PBMCs. The receptors were gathered from a woman aged 18-30 years in good health and CMV-seronegative.

The chain links TRBV11-2 to TRBJ1-1, with D perhaps TRBD1 (6 bases). Germline lookup yields CDR1 SGHAT and CDR2 FQNNGV. There are 15 residues in the CDR3. Trimming stripped 6 bases from V and 2 bases from J, with 16 bases between. The CDR3 DNA reads as TGTGCCAGCAGTCCTGTCAGGGGCGCTAACACTGAAGCTTTCTTT. Its translation is CASSPVRGANTEAFF.

The J gene is TRBJ2-7, the V gene TRBV4-2; 9 bases line up with TRBD1. The CDR3 consists of 15 residues. V lost 1 base and J lost 4; bases outside the gene matches: 5. The V gene's germline CDR1 is LGHNA and CDR2 YNFKEQ. This chain's CDR3 is CASSQGTGAPYEQYF. CDR3 DNA sequence: TGTGCCAGCAGCCAAGGGACAGGGGCCCCTTACGAGCAGTACTTC.

This clone was seen more than once but under ten times. Relative to the germline gene, one junction end is altered; a read error may explain this. V is TRBV29-1 and J is TRBJ1-1, with TRBD1 matching 9 bases. The CDR3 loop spans 9 amino acids. Germline V gives CDR1 SQVTM, CDR2 ANQGSEA. DNA of the CDR3: TGCAGCGTACTACAGGGGGCTGTATTT. It codes for CSVLQGAVF.

CDR3: CASSVRLAENTGELFF. The CDR3 nucleotides read TGTGCCAGCAGCGTACGGCTAGCGGAGAACACCGGGGAGCTGTTTTTT. The chain is built from TRBV9 and TRBJ2-2, with 7 bases fitting TRBD2. CDR1 is SGDLS and CDR2 is YYNGEE in the germline V gene. Trimming took 1 base from V and 1 from J; bases not matched to a gene: 4. CDR3 length: 16 amino acids. The full variable domain, with the rest looked up from reference TRBV9 and TRBJ2-2, is DSGVTQTPKHLITATGQRVTLRCSPRSGDLSVYWYQQSLDQGLQFLIQYYNGEERAKGNILERFSAQQFPDLHSELNLSSLELGDSALYFCASSVRLAENTGELFFGEGSRLTVL.

The chain employs TRBV2 and TRBJ2-7; D possibly corresponds to TRBD1 (5 bases). The CDR3 is 13 residues long. The germline gives CDR1 SNHLY, CDR2 FYNNEI. V lost 6 bases to trimming and J lost 6 bases, with 15 bases between them. CDR3 in DNA: TGTGCCAGCAGCCCTTTTTCTGGGGCCGAGCAGTACTTC. Amino acid sequence: CASSPFSGAEQYF.